The rows below give T cell receptor beta chains drawn from one sample of a study of blood T cell repertoires in COVID-19. The repertoire was sequenced with immunoSEQ multiplex PCR; TCRdb's copy has only in-frame clones and lacks some. The repertoire includes hundreds of thousands of clones, approximately 89% of them detected once, and more than 8.5% sits in the top ten. Sequenced material: peripheral blood. These receptors originate from a woman in her 70s with COVID-19, enrolled during active disease. Both conserved end residues are trimmed from each CDR3. A D gene is named only where the DNA matches it firmly.

D gene	J gene	V gene	CDR3 protein
NA	TRBJ1-2	TRBV6-5	ASSSGDIYGYT
NA	TRBJ2-1	TRBV5-1	ASSLVSGNYNEQF
NA	TRBJ2-4	TRBV18	ASSPPGAQFKNIQY
TRBD2	TRBJ2-1	TRBV9	ASSVSASGLEQF
TRBD2	TRBJ2-1	TRBV19	ASRTSGRAYIYNEQF
NA	TRBJ1-5	TRBV6-6	ASSYLQGPRSQPQH
TRBD1	TRBJ1-4	TRBV12-3/TRBV12-4	ASGDRNNEKLF
TRBD1	TRBJ1-1	TRBV6-5	ASSYGTGGLGAF
NA	TRBJ1-4	TRBV28	ASRNRGTNEKLF
TRBD1	TRBJ1-6	TRBV18	ASSPAGQGLNSPLH
NA	TRBJ1-5	TRBV30	AWREGFEQPQH
NA	TRBJ1-5	TRBV19	ASSSTAGPQPQH
NA	TRBJ2-1	TRBV7-2	ASSTGDWNEQF
NA	TRBJ1-1	TRBV6-5	ASSYVGSSSEAF
NA	TRBJ1-4	TRBV6-6	ASAIAHGEKLF
TRBD2	TRBJ2-2	TRBV7-3	ASSSRGLAGGILTGELF
NA	TRBJ2-7	TRBV11-3	ASSLGVEAAYEQY
NA	TRBJ2-3	TRBV11-3	ASSARTGADTQY
TRBD1	TRBJ1-1	TRBV11-3	ASSLGTGVNTEAF
TRBD2	TRBJ2-5	TRBV7-9	ASSPQGGRETQY
NA	TRBJ2-1	TRBV7-3	ASSLAGRINEQF
TRBD2	TRBJ2-1	TRBV5-1	ASSLASSGSFNEQF
TRBD1	TRBJ2-5	TRBV19	ASRRDRGETQY
NA	TRBJ1-2	TRBV5-1	ASSLEPGAGYGYT
NA	TRBJ1-1	TRBV19	ASSTQGVGTEAF
TRBD1	TRBJ1-2	TRBV19	ASTTGEWNYGYT
TRBD2	TRBJ2-1	TRBV27	ASSLWSGRVQF
TRBD1	TRBJ2-5	TRBV29-1	SVGTGTETQY
NA	TRBJ1-2	TRBV19	ASSISGAPGYT
TRBD2	TRBJ2-2	TRBV6-5	ASRISGRRTGELF
TRBD2	TRBJ2-1	TRBV10-3	AISELRTRVNEQF
NA	TRBJ2-1	TRBV12-3/TRBV12-4	ASREDTYEQF
NA	TRBJ2-7	TRBV19	ASSIVAGEQY
TRBD1	TRBJ2-7	TRBV7-9	ASSLGGQGYEQY
NA	TRBJ2-1	TRBV3-1/TRBV3-2	ASSLKGRFARERRYNEQF
TRBD1	TRBJ2-7	TRBV29-1	SVEGGGHEQY
NA	TRBJ1-4	TRBV13	ASSLGGPATNEKLF
NA	TRBJ2-1	TRBV21-1	AILWDFSPPKNYNEQF
NA	TRBJ1-2	TRBV21-1	ASSKVARNYGYT
TRBD2	TRBJ2-3	TRBV24-1	ATSDSGTSGFITDTQY
TRBD1	TRBJ2-2	TRBV7-6	ASRRTGGSPGELF
TRBD1	TRBJ1-4	TRBV18	ASGRDRSNEKLF
NA	TRBJ2-1	TRBV5-1	ASSLASYTSNEQF
NA	TRBJ2-7	TRBV18	ASSPERNEQY
NA	TRBJ1-2	TRBV28	ATARREGPLDYGYT
TRBD1	TRBJ2-7	TRBV9	ASSRGQSSYEQY